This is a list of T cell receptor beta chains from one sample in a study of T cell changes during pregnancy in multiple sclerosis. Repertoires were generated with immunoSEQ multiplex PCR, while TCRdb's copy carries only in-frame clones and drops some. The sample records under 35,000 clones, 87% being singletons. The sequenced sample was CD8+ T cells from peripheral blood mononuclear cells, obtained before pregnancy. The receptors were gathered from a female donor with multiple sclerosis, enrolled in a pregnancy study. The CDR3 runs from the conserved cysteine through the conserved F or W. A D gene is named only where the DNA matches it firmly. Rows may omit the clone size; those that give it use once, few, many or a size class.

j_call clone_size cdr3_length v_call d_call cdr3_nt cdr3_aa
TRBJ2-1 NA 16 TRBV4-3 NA TGCGCCAGCAGCCAAGATTGGCAGGGGGGCTACAATGAGCAGTTCTTC CASSQDWQGGYNEQFF
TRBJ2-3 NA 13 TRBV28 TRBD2 TGTGCCAGCAGGCTAGCGGGAGGGGATACGCAGTATTTT CASRLAGGDTQYF
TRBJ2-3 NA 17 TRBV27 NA TGTGCCAGCAGCATAGGGGTGGGTCCAGGAGGCACAGATACGCAGTATTTT CASSIGVGPGGTDTQYF
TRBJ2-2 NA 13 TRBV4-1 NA TGCGCCAGCAGCCAAAGTGAGCCCGGGGAGCTGTTTTTT CASSQSEPGELFF
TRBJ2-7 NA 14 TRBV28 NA TGTGCCACCTTAGCGGAAACAGATTCCTACGAGCAGTACTTC CATLAETDSYEQYF
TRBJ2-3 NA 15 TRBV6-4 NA TGTGCCAGCAGTGACTCGAGGGCGGGCGCAGATACGCAGTATTTT CASSDSRAGADTQYF
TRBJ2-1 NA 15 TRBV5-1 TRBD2 TGCGCCAGCAGCTTCAGCGGGGGTTCCTACAATGAGCAGTTCTTC CASSFSGGSYNEQFF
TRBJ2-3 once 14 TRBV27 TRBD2 TGTGCCAGTGTCGGGCGGGGGGCTGAAGATACGCAGTATTTT CASVGRGAEDTQYF
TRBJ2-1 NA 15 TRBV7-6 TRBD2 TGTGCCAGCAGCCCCGGGACTAGCGGGACTACGGGGCAGTTCTTC CASSPGTSGTTGQFF
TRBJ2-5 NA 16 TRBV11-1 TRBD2 TGTGCCAGCAGCAGCAGAGGGCGGGAGATCGAAGAGACCCAGTACTTC CASSSRGREIEETQYF
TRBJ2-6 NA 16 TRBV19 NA TGTGCCAGTAGTACAATCCGAGTATCTGGGGCCAACGTCCTGACTTTC CASSTIRVSGANVLTF
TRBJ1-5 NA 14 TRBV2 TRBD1 TGTGCCAGCAGGGAAGGGGGCACGCGACAGCCCCAGCATTTT CASREGGTRQPQHF
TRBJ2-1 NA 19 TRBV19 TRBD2 TGTGCCAGTAGCCCCCCCGCGGGGTGGGGGGGAGCCTCTTACAATGAGCAGTTCTTC CASSPPAGWGGASYNEQFF
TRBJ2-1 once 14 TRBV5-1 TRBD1 TGCGCCAGCAGCTTGCCGACAGGGTGGAATGAGCAGTTCTTC CASSLPTGWNEQFF
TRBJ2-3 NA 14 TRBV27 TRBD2 TGTGCCAGCGGGGAGCGGGGGAGCACAGATACGCAGTATTTT CASGERGSTDTQYF
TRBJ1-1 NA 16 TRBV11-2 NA TGTGCCAGCAGCTTAGAACAGATAGGAGGGAACACTGAAGCTTTCTTT CASSLEQIGGNTEAFF
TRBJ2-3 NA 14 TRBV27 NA TGTGCCAGCAGTATAGCGCCGCTCACAGATACGCAGTATTTT CASSIAPLTDTQYF
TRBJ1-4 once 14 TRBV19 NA TGTGCCAGTAGTATGCGGGGGACTAATGAAAAACTGTTTTTT CASSMRGTNEKLFF
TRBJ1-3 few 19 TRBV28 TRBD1 TGTGCCAGCAGCCTACTGCTACGGGGGACAGGGGGGCCTGGAAACACCATATATTTT CASSLLLRGTGGPGNTIYF
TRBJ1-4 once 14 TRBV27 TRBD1 TGTGCCAGCAGTTTAGGAGGGGGCTATGAAAAACTGTTTTTT CASSLGGGYEKLFF
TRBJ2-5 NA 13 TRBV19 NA TGTGCCAGTAAGGGGCTGGTGGAAGAGACCCAGTACTTC CASKGLVEETQYF
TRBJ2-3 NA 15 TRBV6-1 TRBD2 TGTGCCAGCAGTGAACTAGCGGGGGAGGTCGATACACAGTATTTT CASSELAGEVDTQYF
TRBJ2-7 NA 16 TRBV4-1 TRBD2 TGCGCCAGCAGCCAAGATATTACTAGCGGGAGCTACGAGCAGTACTTC CASSQDITSGSYEQYF
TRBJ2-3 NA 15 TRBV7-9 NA TGTGCCAGCAGCGCCGGGGACATCAGCACAGATACGCAGTATTTT CASSAGDISTDTQYF
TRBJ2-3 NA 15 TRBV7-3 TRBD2 TGTGCCAGCAGCCTAGCGGGGAGAGACACAGATACGCAGTATTTT CASSLAGRDTDTQYF
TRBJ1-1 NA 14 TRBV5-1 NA TGCGCCAGCAGCTTGTCAGGGATGGGTACTGAAGCTTTCTTT CASSLSGMGTEAFF
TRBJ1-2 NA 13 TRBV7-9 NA TGTGCCAGCAGCTTACCAGAAAACTATGGCTACACCTTC CASSLPENYGYTF
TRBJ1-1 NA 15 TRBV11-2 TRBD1 TGTGCCAGCAGCTTAGGGACAGGGGTTAACACTGAAGCTTTCTTT CASSLGTGVNTEAFF
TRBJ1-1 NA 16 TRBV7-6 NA TGTGCCAGCAGCGTAAGGGCCCCCGGTACGGGGAATGAAGCTTTCTTT CASSVRAPGTGNEAFF
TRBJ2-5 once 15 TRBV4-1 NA TGCGCCAGCAGCCCCTACCGAAGCGGCCAAGAGACCCAGTACTTC CASSPYRSGQETQYF
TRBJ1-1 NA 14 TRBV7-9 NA TGTGCCAGCAGAACTTTTGAGGTGAACACTGAAGCTTTCTTT CASRTFEVNTEAFF
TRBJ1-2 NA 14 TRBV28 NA TGTGCCAGCAGTTTATGGCTGGCGGGCTATGGCTACACCTTC CASSLWLAGYGYTF
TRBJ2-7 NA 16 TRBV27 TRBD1 TGTGCCAGCAGTCCCTCTAGGGGGACAGGGGTCGACGAGCAGTACTTC CASSPSRGTGVDEQYF
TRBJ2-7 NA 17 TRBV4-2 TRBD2 TGTGCCAGCAGCCAAGATCTTGGCGGGGGGTCTACCTACGAGCAGTACTTC CASSQDLGGGSTYEQYF